Listed here are 7 T cell receptor beta chains from one sample, sequenced in a study of CD8+CD57+ T cells in acquired aplastic anemia. It was genomic DNA that served as the template for profiling TCR beta VDJ and CDR3. TCRdb reanalysed the reads using MiXCR and keeps one entry per CDR3 protein. The data hold approximately 300,000 distinct CDR3 sequences, with approximately 60% observed a single time. Whoever was chosen for sequencing had shown CD8+CD57+ cell expansion by flow cytometry. Sequenced sample: sorted CD4+, CD8+, or CD8+CD57+ T cells (not recorded which) from PBMCs. The receptors stem from a human donor with aplastic anemia.

This clonotype has at least ten counts. The V call is TRBV2, the J call TRBJ1-1; 8 bases are shared with TRBD1. There are 14 residues in the CDR3. Germline V CDR1 and CDR2: SNHLY, FYNNEI. The V and J ends lost 7 bases and 5 bases, in that order; junction bases with no gene match: 9. CDR3 loop: CASNLIQGGTEAFF. The CDR3 region has the DNA TGTGCCAGCAACCTAATACAGGGGGGGACTGAAGCTTTCTTT. The whole variable domain, filled in from reference TRBV2 and TRBJ1-1, reads EPEVTQTPSHQVTQMGQEVILRCVPISNHLYFYWYRQILGQKVEFLVSFYNNEISEKSEIFDDQFSVERPDGSNFTLKIRSTKLEDSAMYFCASNLIQGGTEAFFGQGTRLTVV.

The chain carries TRBV7-4 and TRBJ2-3; 14 bases agree with TRBD2. J gave up 1 base and V 5 bases, and 2 bases lay outside the gene matches. Germline CDR1 SGHVT, CDR2 SQSDAQ. The CDR3 is 16 residues long. The CDR3 coding sequence is TGTGCCAGCAGCCAGGGACTAGCGGGAGGCACAGATACGCAGTATTTT. It yields the protein CASSQGLAGGTDTQYF.

This clonotype was picked up many times. The junction does not match germline at one end; this may be a read error. This chain connects TRBV5-1 to TRBJ1-3; D remains unclear. In germline, CDR1 is SGHRS, CDR2 YFSETQ. The CDR3 spans 15 residues. CDR3: CARSLAGGHGNTIYF. The CDR3 DNA reads TGCGCCCGCAGCTTGGCAGGAGGGCATGGAAACACCATATATTTT.

The sample holds many counts of this clonotype. V gene TRBV5-1 combines with J gene TRBJ1-3; D unresolved. V lost 2 bases, J lost 0 bases, and 9 bases lay in between. The CDR3 is made up of 15 amino acids. CDR1 and CDR2 (germline): SGHRS, YFSETQ. The CDR3 region is CASSLEEISGNTIYF. In DNA form, the CDR3 reads TGCGCCAGCAGCTTAGAGGAGATCTCTGGAAACACCATATATTTT.

The J gene is TRBJ2-3, the V gene TRBV10-2, with TRBD2 matching over 12 bases. This CDR3 spans 15 amino acids. The junction had 10 bases not matched to a gene; V was cut back by 4 bases and J by 11 bases. The V gene's germline CDR1 is WSHSY and CDR2 SAAADI. CDR3 DNA: TGCGCCAGCAGTGGAACTAGCGGGAGGTCGGATGAGCAGTATTTT. Translation gives CASSGTSGRSDEQYF.

In its sample, this clonotype was seen a few times. The chain joins TRBV5-1 to TRBJ2-1; 7 bases fit TRBD1. V dropped 1 base and J dropped 10; count of bases not matched to a gene: 5. Germline CDR1 and CDR2: SGHRS and YFSETQ. The CDR3 length is 13 residues. The CDR3 coding sequence is TGCGCCAGCAGCTTGCGAGGGGACAGAGAGCAGTTCTTC. Protein: CASSLRGDREQFF.

The chain has TRBV25-1 and TRBJ1-1, with 7 bases aligning to TRBD1. In germline, CDR1 is MGHDK, CDR2 SYGVNS. The CDR3 has 13 amino acids. V lost 7 bases, J lost 3 bases, and 5 bases stayed unmatched. The CDR3 loop reads CASTRGADTEAFF. CDR3 DNA sequence: TGTGCCAGCACCAGGGGGGCAGACACTGAAGCTTTCTTT.